This passage covers 4 T cell receptor beta chains from one sample sequenced in a study of beta chain features in type 1 diabetes (dated by TCRdb to the late 2010s). The library was prepared using the immunoSEQ multiplex PCR assay. The High Capacity cDNA Reverse Transcription Kit was used to reverse transcribe all of the isolated RNA, meaning that expressed TCRB transcripts were what got sequenced. Imported from immuneACCESS, the table was reduced by TCRdb to in-frame sequences with V and J called. These copies leave out some clones; in studies compared against another copy, an unresolved V gene accounts for under half, and the cause of the remainder is not known. The table for this sample lists about 900,000 clones; about a sixth of them were counted only once. 0.02% to 0.025% of the sample is taken by the ten largest. The sequenced sample consisted of naive CD4+ T cells from blood. Per the publication, the cell subset or site label means: true naive CD4+ T cells. The source is a woman between 18 and 29 years old in good health.

Note on this clone: One end of the junction fails to match germline, which may point to a read error. Additional DNA sequences in this sample encode the identical CDR3. The chain recombines TRBV9 with TRBJ2-5; 9 nucleotides match TRBD2. The length of the CDR3 is 15 residues. Germline V gene data show CDR1 as SGDLS and CDR2 as YYNGEE. CDR3 coding DNA: TGTGCCAGCAGCGTTGGCGGGAGGGCGGTTGAGACCCAATACTTC. Its translation is CASSVGGRAVETQYF.

The V call is TRBV28, the J call TRBJ2-5; D gene ambiguous. There are 13 residues in the CDR3. The germline CDR1 and CDR2 sequences are MDHEN and SYDVKM. Trimming stripped 5 bases from V and 1 base from J, with 8 bases between. CDR3 amino acids: CASSTAGQETQYF. The CDR3 nucleotides are TGTGCCAGCAGTACTGCAGGCCAAGAGACCCAGTACTTC.

This clone was detected only a few times. This rearrangement joins TRBV19 to TRBJ2-1, with D tentatively TRBD1 (5 bases). V lost 5 bases and J lost 6, with 17 bases in between. CDR3 length: 15 amino acids. Germline CDR1 is LNHDA and CDR2 is SQIVND (reference sequence). CDR3 nucleotide sequence: TGTGCCAGTAGTGTTCTACTGACAGTAACCAATGAGCAGTTCTTC. This translates into CASSVLLTVTNEQFF.

This clone has just a few counts. The CDR3 DNA follows: TGCAGCGTCTCACTGCAGGGGGCCCTTGAGACCCAGTACTTC. It is translated as CSVSLQGALETQYF. The chain has TRBV29-1 and TRBJ2-5, with 8 bases lining up with TRBD1. V shed 6 bases and J 5 bases; nucleotides not matched to a gene: 11. This CDR3 spans 14 amino acids. Germline-derived CDR1 and CDR2 are SQVTM and ANQGSEA.